This T cell receptor beta chain was obtained from a study of blood T cell repertoires in COVID-19. Study context: Acute and convalescent COVID-19 specimens originated in the United States, Italy and Spain.

In germline, CDR1 is SGDLS, CDR2 YYNGEE. The ends lost 2 bases at V and 0 bases at J; junction bases unmatched: 2. The CDR3 length is 15 residues. Produced via immunoSEQ multiplex PCR; TCRdb's table is partial and in-frame only. This table has 250,000 to 300,000 clones, around 90% appearing once. This clone has at least ten counts. The sample has other DNA sequences that encode this CDR3 too. Sequencing input: peripheral blood. The receptor's source is a woman in her twenties or thirties with acute or convalescent COVID-19. The chain uses TRBV9 and TRBJ2-1; 7 nucleotides match TRBD2. CDR3 nucleotides: TGTGCCAGCAGCGTCGGCGGGGGCTCCTACAATGAGCAGTTCTTC. Its protein is CASSVGGGSYNEQFF.